These 17 T cell receptor beta chains share one sample of origin, sequenced in a study of tumor-infiltrating lymphocytes in primary liver carcinoma. From about 530 ng total RNA, TCR beta cDNA was generated with a primer in the constant region. Three nested multiplex PCR rounds, a slightly modified ARM-PCR, produced the libraries for TCR beta. The opening two PCR rounds, 10 cycles each, paired TRBV1-TRBV30 forward primers with a C-beta reverse primer. TCRdb independently ran MiXCR on the multiplex PCR reads; one entry per CDR3 protein. The sample lists about 130,000 distinct CDR3 sequences; 60% to 80% were seen once. It was from 20-30 mg of unsorted bulk tissue that RNA and DNA were co-extracted. Source material: liver tumor tissue from sampling region 3. The subset denotes: tumor region T3, left-lateral pole. Receptors originate from a woman in her sixties or seventies with primary liver carcinoma and hepatitis B virus infection.

The V call is TRBV28, the J call TRBJ1-1; D uncertain. Per the germline V gene, CDR1 is MDHEN and CDR2 is SYDVKM. V was clipped by 8 bases and J by 2 bases, with 12 bases between them. The CDR3 covers 13 residues. The CDR3 loop reads CASLRRINTEAFF. The CDR3 DNA reads TGTGCCAGCTTAAGGAGAATTAACACTGAAGCTTTCTTT.

The sample holds many counts of this clonotype. This chain joins TRBV10-3 and TRBJ2-7, with 9 bases lining up with TRBD1. The germline CDR1 and CDR2 sequences are ENHRY and SYGVKD. The J segment lost 4 bases and the V segment lost 2 bases, leaving 9 bases of the junction unmatched. The CDR3 consists of 16 residues. DNA of the CDR3: TGTGCCATCAGTGAGGCTTTATCGGGACAGGGTTACGAGCAGTACTTC. This codes for CAISEALSGQGYEQYF.

This clonotype was seen repeatedly, ten times or more. This chain uses TRBV28 with TRBJ2-3, with D possibly matching TRBD1 (5 bases). Per germline, CDR1 MDHEN and CDR2 SYDVKM. CDR3 length: 14 residues. V was shortened by 7 bases and J by 0 bases, with 11 bases between the two germline ends. In DNA, the CDR3 is TGTGCCAGCATGACAGAGTCTAGCACAGATACGCAGTATTTT. Translation gives CASMTESSTDTQYF. The full variable domain, in which reference TRBV28 and TRBJ2-3 provide the parts outside the CDR3, is DVKVTQSSRYLVKRTGEKVFLECVQDMDHENMFWYRQDPGLGLRLIYFSYDVKMKEKGDIPEGYSVSREKKERFSLILESASTNQTSMYLCASMTESSTDTQYFGPGTRLTVL.

V is TRBV28 and J is TRBJ1-1, with a tentative D call TRBD1 (5 bases). The CDR3 is 14 amino acids. V lost 3 bases and J 1 base, leaving 9 bases between the germline ends. The germline V gene has CDR1 MDHEN and CDR2 SYDVKM. CDR3 in amino acids: CASSFPGPNTEAFF. In nucleotides, the CDR3 is TGTGCCAGCAGTTTTCCAGGGCCGAACACTGAAGCTTTCTTT.

The table lists this clonotype with many counts. In nucleotides, the CDR3 is TGTGCTAGTGGTTTGGCGGGACTAGCGGATGGAGAGACCCAGTACTTC. Amino acids: CASGLAGLADGETQYF. The V and J genes are TRBV12-5 and TRBJ2-5; TRBD2 matches 11 bases. Trimming took 1 base from V and 4 from J; bases not matched to a gene: 5. The CDR3 sequence is 16 residues long. From germline, CDR1 is LGHNT and CDR2 FRNRAP.

J is TRBJ2-7 and V is TRBV2, with TRBD1 matching over 10 bases. The CDR3 has 15 residues. Germline loops: CDR1 SNHLY, CDR2 FYNNEI. DNA for the CDR3: TGTGTCAGTAGGGACCCGGGACAGGGGTTCCACGAGCAGTACTTC. Translated: CVSRDPGQGFHEQYF.

V usage is TRBV6-1 and J usage is TRBJ2-3; 8 nucleotides line up with TRBD2. With 1 base clipped from V and 5 bases from J, the junction kept 11 bases outside the gene matches. Germline lookup yields CDR1 MNHNS and CDR2 SASEGT. There are 17 residues in the CDR3. In DNA, the CDR3 is TGTGCCAGCAGTGAAGAATCAAGAAGGCTAGCGGGAGATACGCAGTATTTT. Translation: CASSEESRRLAGDTQYF.

This clonotype appeared many times. This chain uses TRBV6-1 with TRBJ1-1, with D possibly being TRBD1 (5 bases). V was shortened by 8 bases and J by 3 bases, with 19 bases between the two germline ends. CDR3 size: 15 residues. The V gene's germline CDR1 is MNHNS and CDR2 SASEGT. The CDR3 protein is CASHQRAGFYTEAFF. DNA for the CDR3: TGTGCCAGCCATCAGAGGGCAGGGTTCTACACTGAAGCTTTCTTT.

V usage is TRBV20-1 and J usage is TRBJ2-3, with 7 positions matching TRBD2. The CDR3 is made up of 14 amino acids. CDR1 and CDR2 (germline): DFQATT, SNEGSKA (reference sequence). With 4 bases clipped from V and 4 bases from J, the junction kept 8 bases outside the gene matches. The CDR3 bases are TGCAGTGCTAATGGACTAGTGGGCGCAGATACGCAGTATTTT. Amino acids: CSANGLVGADTQYF.

This clonotype was seen just once. The rearrangement joins TRBV5-1 to TRBJ1-1; D gene unclear. Germline CDR1 is SGHRS and CDR2 is YFSETQ. This CDR3 contains 17 residues. V shed 5 bases and J shed 0 bases, with 20 bases lying between them. This CDR3 reads CASRLDRWPLMNTEAFF. The DNA for the CDR3 is TGCGCCAGCAGACTCGATAGGTGGCCGCTCATGAACACTGAAGCTTTCTTT. The full variable domain, rest sourced from reference TRBV5-1 and TRBJ1-1, is KAGVTQTPRYLIKTRGQQVTLSCSPISGHRSVSWYQQTPGQGLQFLFEYFSETQRNKGNFPGRFSGRQFSNSRSEMNVSTLELGDSALYLCASRLDRWPLMNTEAFFGQGTRLTVV.

This rearrangement joins TRBV6-1 to TRBJ2-4; 7 bases agree with TRBD1. Trimming cost V 3 bases and J 4 bases; bases outside gene matches: 9. This CDR3 is built from 16 residues. CDR1 is MNHNS and CDR2 is SASEGT in the germline V gene. As DNA, the CDR3 is TGTGCCAGCAGTGACCCGGGACAGCTAGTTAAAAACATTCAGTACTTC. The encoded protein is CASSDPGQLVKNIQYF.

As regards this clonotype: Mismatch with germline at one junction end may stem from a read error. The chain joins TRBV11-2 to TRBJ2-1, with a weak D call TRBD1 (6 bases). CDR3 length: 14 amino acids. Germline loops: CDR1 SGHAT, CDR2 FQNNGV. The CDR3 DNA reads TGTGCCAGCAGTTTACAGGGTACAGGGAATGAGCAGTCCTTC. It codes for CASSLQGTGNEQSF. The full variable domain, in which reference TRBV11-2 and TRBJ2-1 provide the parts outside the CDR3, is EAGVAQSPRYKIIEKRQSVAFWCNPISGHATLYWYQQILGQGPKLLIQFQNNGVVDDSQLPKDRFSAERLKGVDSTLKIQPAKLEDSAVYLCASSLQGTGNEQSFGPGTRLTVL.

The sample holds one count of this clonotype. The chain uses TRBV29-1 and TRBJ2-7; possible D gene TRBD2, 6 bases. The germline V gene encodes CDR1 SQVTM and CDR2 ANQGSEA. This CDR3 contains 17 residues. The V end was cut by 7 bases, the J end by 4 bases, with 29 bases between. The CDR3, as DNA: TGCAGCGGACTAGGGCGCGCGTTCCCGGGGAGCCTTTACGAGCAGTACTTC. This codes for CSGLGRAFPGSLYEQYF.

The gene calls are TRBV18 and TRBJ2-3, with 14 nucleotides matching TRBD2. The CDR3 is 18 amino acids. Unmatched junction bases numbered 6, after V lost 2 bases and J lost 2 bases. CDR1 and CDR2 (germline): KGHSH, LQKENI. In DNA form, the CDR3 reads TGTGCCAGCTCACCATCGGGACTAGCGGGAGTTACCACAGATACGCAGTATTTT. It specifies CASSPSGLAGVTTDTQYF.

This clonotype was seen just once. This chain uses TRBV6-5 with TRBJ2-2; D remains unclear. This CDR3 comprises 11 residues. Germline V CDR1 and CDR2: MNHEY, SVGAGI. CDR3 DNA sequence: TGTGTCAGTAGTCTCGGCGGGGAGCTGTTTTTT. Amino acids: CVSSLGGELFF.

Comment on this clonotype: The junction does not match germline at one end; this may be a read error. V gene TRBV29-1 combines with J gene TRBJ2-6; TRBD1 agrees at 10 bases. This CDR3 comprises 19 residues. Germline V gene sequence: CDR1 SQVTM, CDR2 ANQGSEA. This chain's CDR3 is CSVDAPPGTGDTGANVLTF. CDR3 DNA: TGTAGCGTTGATGCCCCCCCCGGGACAGGGGATACCGGGGCCAACGTCCTGACTTTC.

Of note for this clonotype: At one end the junction does not follow the germline gene, possibly because of a read error. This sequence joins TRBV11-2 and TRBJ2-1, with D unclear. Germline-derived CDR1 and CDR2 are SGHAT and FQNNGV. This CDR3 is built from 15 residues. CDR3 sequence reads: CAGSLQRSSYNEQFF. In DNA form, the CDR3 reads TGTGCCGGCAGCTTGCAGCGAAGCTCCTACAATGAGCAGTTCTTC.